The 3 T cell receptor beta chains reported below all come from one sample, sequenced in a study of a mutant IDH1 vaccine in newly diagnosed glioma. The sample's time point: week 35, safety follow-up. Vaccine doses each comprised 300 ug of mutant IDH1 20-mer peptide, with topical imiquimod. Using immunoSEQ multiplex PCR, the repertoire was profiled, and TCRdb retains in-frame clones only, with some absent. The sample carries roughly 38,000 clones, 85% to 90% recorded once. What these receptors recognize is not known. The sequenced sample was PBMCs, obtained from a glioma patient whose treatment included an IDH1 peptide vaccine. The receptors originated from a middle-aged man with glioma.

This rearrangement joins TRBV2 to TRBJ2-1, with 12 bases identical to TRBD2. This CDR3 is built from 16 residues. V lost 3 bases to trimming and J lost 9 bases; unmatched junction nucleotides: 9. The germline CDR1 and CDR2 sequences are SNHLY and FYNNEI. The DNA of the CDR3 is TGTGCCAGCAGTGACTCGACTAGCGGGGGAAGTATTGAGCAGTTCTTC. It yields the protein CASSDSTSGGSIEQFF.

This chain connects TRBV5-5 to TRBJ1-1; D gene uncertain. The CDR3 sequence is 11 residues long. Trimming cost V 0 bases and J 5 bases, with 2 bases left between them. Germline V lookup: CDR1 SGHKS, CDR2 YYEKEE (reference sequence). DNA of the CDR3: TGTGCCAGCAGCTTGGGTACTGAAGCTTTCTTT. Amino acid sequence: CASSLGTEAFF.

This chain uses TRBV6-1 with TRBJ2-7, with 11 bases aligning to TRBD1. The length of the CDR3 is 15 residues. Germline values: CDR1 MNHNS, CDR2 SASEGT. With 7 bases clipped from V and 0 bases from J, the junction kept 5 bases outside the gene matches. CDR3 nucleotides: TGTGCCAGCAAACTAGGGACAGGGGGCTCCTACGAGCAGTACGTC. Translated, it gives CASKLGTGGSYEQYV.